Described below is a single T cell receptor beta chain sequence and its context. This clone has ten or more counts. There is no known antigen for this receptor. No quality values exist for individual bases; no much larger clone is one base distant. Each donor gave one peripheral blood draw, roughly 110 mL on average, collected into heparinised tubes. Naive, central memory, regulatory and stem cell-like memory CD4+ T cells were sorted on a BD FACSAria II using a panel including CD45RO, CCR7, CD25, CD127, CD95 and CD27. Purity was above 98% for every sorted population. PBMCs were isolated right away by Lymphoprep density gradient centrifugation and were stained directly, without culture. So that batch effects would be minimized, each experiment stained and sorted samples in pairs, pairing one healthy donor with one patient. The sample originates from a study of beta chain features in type 1 diabetes (dated by TCRdb to the late 2010s). Regarding the complete study: Mean age, gender distribution, total cell number and subset yield did not differ between patients and healthy donors. A total of 100 million to 110 million sorted cells were examined across all samples, and a strong correlation was observed between cell number per subset and RNA yield. In the study, recently diagnosed type 1 diabetes patients and matched healthy donors were compared on the TCRB repertoires of their sorted circulating CD4+ T cell subsets. Whereas all 30 or so donors provided naive and central memory subsets, regulatory and stem cell-like memory subsets were isolated from just 8 patients and about 8 healthy donors. The research as a whole found: HLA sub-analyses involved small numbers of individuals, so any influence of HLA type on TCRB rearrangement remained unresolved. In all four CD4+ subsets, TCRB CDR3 length was moderately but significantly shorter in type 1 diabetes patients. Shorter templates might have been favored by PCR, but patient and control samples were amplified and corrected together, so both groups would have been affected equally by any skew. Sequencing cDNA rather than genomic DNA could over-represent highly expressing activated cells, although activation and CD3 levels did not differ between groups. The naive, central memory and regulatory TCRB repertoires appeared to resemble one another more closely among patients than among healthy donors. Fewer insertions and more nucleotide deletions at VDJ recombination sites were observed in patients with type 1 diabetes, implying thymic rearrangement abnormalities.

The entire amount of isolated RNA was reverse transcribed using the High Capacity cDNA Reverse Transcription Kit, so the sequenced TCRB transcripts were expressed ones. Deep immunoSEQ sequencing was performed on naive, central memory and regulatory T cell samples, with an average of about 4 million total reads per sample. After sorted cells were lysed in RLT buffer, RNA was extracted with DNase-treated RNeasy Micro or Mini kits, with the choice depending on cell number. To prevent cross-contamination, every cell subset was processed on its own, while patient and healthy donor samples were processed together. Using the immunoSEQ multiplex PCR, TCRB sequences were amplified from cDNA into 87-bp fragments spanning the CDR3 region. Sequencing of the amplicons was performed on the Illumina HiSeq platform. Under the source paper's analysis protocol: PCR bias was corrected computationally using synthetic template baselines, and reads within Hamming distance 2 were collapsed, with unmergeable singletons discarded. Reads were aligned against IMGT so that V, D and J genes, CDR3 length and insertions or deletions at six rearrangement sites could be assigned. Clonotype counts were normalized to sorted cell number within each subset before computing true diversity and Gini coefficients with the tcR R package. The overlap coefficient, calculated on TCRB nucleotide sequences, was used to quantify repertoire sharing. Out-of-frame TCRB sequences from naive cells were analyzed to stand in for the pre-selection repertoire. Entries here come from immuneACCESS through TCRdb and include only in-frame sequences with V and J called. Some clones fail to appear in such tables; in the studies checked, an unresolved V gene covers under half of the shortfall, and the cause of the remainder is unknown. V, J and clone size derive from that table, while D and trimming were established from the DNA sequence. Across this sample there are under 450,000 clones, with more than 11% seen only once. The ten largest account for about 0.034% of the sample.

This TCR was sampled from a man under 40 in good health. Source material: naive CD4+ T cells from blood. Explained via the paper, the cell subset or site label denotes: true naive CD4+ T cells.

The nucleotides read TGCGCCAGCAGCCGGATTTCGGGACAGGGACCTAATGAAAAACTGTTTTTT. It is translated as CASSRISGQGPNEKLFF. The chain joins TRBV4-3 to TRBJ1-4; TRBD1 fits 9 bases in the junction. CDR1 and CDR2 are read off the germline V gene as LGHNA and YSLEER. From V the trimming removes 4 bases and from J it removes 3 bases, while the gene matches leave 9 bases of the junction unaccounted for. From the cysteine up to the phenylalanine, the CDR3 has a length of 17 residues. Just the 51-base CDR3 DNA is kept, in frame starting at base 1.